This T cell receptor (beta chain) came from a study of molecular identifiers for immune sequencing clone quantification. Across the whole study: Naive CD8 cell RNA, from roughly 18,000 or 92,000 cells, was split five ways in replicates, with four sequenced. Study-level results: Detection of one spiked Jurkat cell's TCR RNA reportedly worked in 1 million or so naive cells.

The CDR3 is 15 residues long. V lost 6 bases and J 5 bases, leaving 20 bases between the germline ends. TCRdb re-analysed the PCR reads in MiXCR, keeping a single row per CDR3 protein. There are some 680,000 distinct CDR3 sequences in the sample; approximately 24% occur only once, and about 0.78% lies in the top ten. Of note for this clonotype: Its antigen is still unknown.

The specimen sequenced was naive CD8+ T cells from blood, with Jurkat cell RNA spiked in. Subset meaning: FACS-sorted CD8+CD4-CCR7+CD45RA+ naive T cells. The gene calls are TRBV12-3 or TRBV12-4 and TRBJ2-7; D gene unclear. This TCR came from a human donor in good health. Some libraries in this study had Jurkat cell RNA spiked in. Written as DNA, the CDR3 is TGTGCCAGCAGCAACCCGGGCCCGATAGGCAACGAGCAGTACTTC. It codes for CASSNPGPIGNEQYF.